The clone carrying this T cell receptor (beta chain) was counted many times. The antigen is not known. The data were obtained in a study of human T cells and chemical hapten exposure. Whole-study context: Patients were mainly female, each with alopecia areata, totalis or universalis.

Overall study findings and caveats: Those TCRs sitting above 1 in 1000 frequency stayed the same with DPC sensitization.

The germline V and J ends were trimmed by 1 base and 5 bases, with 14 bases remaining between them. The V gene's germline CDR1 is LGHDT and CDR2 YNNKEL (reference sequence). The CDR3 has 15 amino acids. TCRdb re-analysed the RACE reads in MiXCR, keeping a single row per CDR3 protein. Here the sample spans 35,000 to 45,000 distinct CDR3 sequences, around 9% being singletons. Documented time point: patch test 2, 6 weeks after DPC sensitization. Documented treatment: therapeutic diphenylcyclopropenone sensitization with weekly scalp DPC. The sample in question was whole blood, obtained in connection with sensitization to the hapten diphenylcyclopropenone (DPC). The rearrangement uses TRBV3-1 and TRBJ1-1; D is uncertain. This sequence originates from a woman aged 40-49 years with alopecia areata. Some clones in this sample may be carry-over from other donors' samples. CDR3 region: CASSQVYGSGTEAFF. Here the CDR3 DNA reads TGTGCCAGCAGCCAAGTTTATGGGTCGGGGACTGAAGCTTTCTTT.